The 4 T cell receptor beta chains below come from one sample, sequenced in a study of CD8 T cells in Susac syndrome. RNA was extracted with the RNeasy kit, and a quantity of about 0.45 to 1 ug was reverse transcribed using random hexamers. TCRdb itself ran the immunoSEQ multiplex PCR reads through MiXCR, one entry per CDR3 protein. Here the sample spans 90,000 or so distinct CDR3 sequences, 90% to 95% being singletons. Sequencing was performed on CD8+ T cells from PBMCs. These receptors were taken from a human donor in good health.

The chain joins TRBV13 to TRBJ1-1, with D tentatively TRBD1 (5 bases). CDR1 is PRHDT and CDR2 is FYEKMQ in the germline V gene (reference sequence). The CDR3 is 14 amino acids. The V end was cut by 5 bases, the J end by 8 bases, with 18 bases between. CDR3 nucleotide sequence: TGTGCCAGCAGCCAAGGGGAGGGGCTGGGGGAAGCTTTCTTT. Translating gives CASSQGEGLGEAFF.

This chain links TRBV5-6 with TRBJ1-1; perhaps TRBD1 as D (6 bases). The CDR3 consists of 13 residues. Germline V gene sequence: CDR1 SGHDT, CDR2 YYEEEE. V lost 2 bases, J lost 6 bases, and 11 bases lay in between. This CDR3 is CASSFGTFSEAFF. For the CDR3, the DNA is TGTGCCAGCAGCTTCGGGACATTTTCTGAAGCTTTCTTT.

This clonotype has only one observation. This sequence joins TRBV3-1 and TRBJ2-7; a weak D match, TRBD1 (8 bases). CDR1 is LGHDT and CDR2 is YNNKEL in the germline V gene (reference sequence). The CDR3 totals 17 residues. V was cut by 3 bases and J by 0 bases, with 18 bases left in between. Here the CDR3 reads CASSHDGRTGFSYEQYF. The CDR3 nucleotides read TGTGCCAGCAGCCATGACGGGAGGACAGGGTTCTCCTACGAGCAGTACTTC.

The rearrangement joins TRBV20-1 to TRBJ2-7; D might be TRBD1 (6 bases). With 0 bases removed from V and 3 bases from J, the gap between germline ends came to 9 bases. Germline values: CDR1 DFQATT, CDR2 SNEGSKA (reference sequence). The CDR3 has 13 amino acids. The CDR3 region is CSARETGFYEQYF. The CDR3, as DNA: TGCAGTGCTAGAGAAACAGGGTTCTACGAGCAGTACTTC.